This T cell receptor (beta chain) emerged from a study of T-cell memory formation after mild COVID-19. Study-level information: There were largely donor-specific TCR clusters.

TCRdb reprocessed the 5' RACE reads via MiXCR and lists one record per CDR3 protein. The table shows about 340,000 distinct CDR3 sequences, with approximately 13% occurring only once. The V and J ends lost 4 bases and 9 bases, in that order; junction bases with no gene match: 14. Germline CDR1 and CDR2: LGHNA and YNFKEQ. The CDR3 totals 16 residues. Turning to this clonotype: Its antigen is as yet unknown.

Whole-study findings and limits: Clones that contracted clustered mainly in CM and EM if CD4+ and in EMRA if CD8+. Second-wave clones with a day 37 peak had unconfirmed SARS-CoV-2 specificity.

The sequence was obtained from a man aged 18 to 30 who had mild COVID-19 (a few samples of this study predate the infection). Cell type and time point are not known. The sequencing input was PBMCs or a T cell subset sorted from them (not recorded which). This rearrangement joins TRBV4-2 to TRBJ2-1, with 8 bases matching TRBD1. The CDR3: CASSRVSQGESGEQFF. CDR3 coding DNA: TGTGCCAGCAGCCGCGTCTCACAGGGGGAGTCAGGTGAGCAGTTCTTC.